This T cell receptor (beta chain) came from a study of identical twins. Study-level findings and limits: Excess sharing by twins proved weaker in beta out-of-frame sequences. Diverse VJ usage suggested most zero-insertion clonotypes were not invariant T cells.

On this clonotype: No antigen is known for it.

Healthy Caucasians made up all donors. The CDR3 contains 14 residues. The germline gives CDR1 SGHRS, CDR2 YFSETQ. V lost 2 bases and J 2 bases, leaving 9 bases between the germline ends. Unique molecular identifiers were in the cDNA, with template-switch universal primer binding. TCRdb independently ran MiXCR on the 5' RACE reads; one entry per CDR3 protein. The sample lists some 1,700,000 distinct CDR3 sequences, about 31% occurring once. Sequenced: cord blood. The origin of this receptor is a newborn girl in good health. This chain uses TRBV5-1 with TRBJ2-3; no clear D. The CDR3 region is CASSFEYNTDTQYF. Written as DNA, the CDR3 is TGCGCCAGCAGCTTCGAATACAACACAGATACGCAGTATTTT.